The 8 T cell receptor beta chains given below trace back to one sample, sequenced in a study of vaccination effects on CD4 cells after COVID-19. Measured with immunoSEQ multiplex PCR; TCRdb has only the in-frame clones, and not every one. The table shows tens of thousands of clones, with approximately 74% occurring only once. Expansion of antigen-specific CD4+ T cells with viral peptide pools was carried out by the ViraFEST assay before sequencing. A 10-day culture period preceded the isolation of CD4+ T cells. The vaccine recipients had no prior SARS-CoV-2 infection, with negative nucleocapsid antibodies. These TCRs are of unknown antigen specificity. Source: CD4+ T cells from PBMCs cultured with HCoV-NL63 spike peptides, taken before COVID-19 vaccination. All receptors derive from a human donor who received a COVID-19 vaccine.

The rearrangement uses TRBV10-2 and TRBJ1-2, with TRBD1 matching 8 bases. The trim removed 10 bases at V and 5 bases at J, leaving 12 bases unmatched. The CDR3 sequence is 14 residues long. Germline V CDR1 and CDR2: WSHSY, SAAADI. DNA of the CDR3: TGCGCCACCCAAAGGAGGGGACAGGAGTATGGCTACACCTTC. Its protein product is CATQRRGQEYGYTF.

This clone was picked up a small number of times. The chain employs TRBV19 and TRBJ2-7; TRBD1 is a possible D gene (6 bases). With 5 bases removed from V and 6 bases from J, the gap between germline ends came to 17 bases. Germline CDR1 is LNHDA and CDR2 is SQIVND (reference sequence). This CDR3 has 14 residues. The CDR3: CASSPCDRQSEQYV. DNA for the CDR3: TGTGCCAGTAGTCCTTGTGACAGGCAGAGCGAGCAGTACGTC.

The chain is built from TRBV28 and TRBJ1-5; D not certain. Germline V gene data show CDR1 as MDHEN and CDR2 as SYDVKM. The CDR3 loop spans 14 amino acids. Trimming stripped 2 bases from V and 4 bases from J, with 9 bases between. CDR3 loop: CASSLGQLNQPQHF. The CDR3 nucleotides read TGTGCCAGCAGTTTAGGCCAGCTTAATCAGCCCCAGCATTTT. Based on the CDR3 plus reference TRBV28 and TRBJ1-5, the full variable domain is DVKVTQSSRYLVKRTGEKVFLECVQDMDHENMFWYRQDPGLGLRLIYFSYDVKMKEKGDIPEGYSVSREKKERFSLILESASTNQTSMYLCASSLGQLNQPQHFGDGTRLSIL.

The J gene is TRBJ2-3, the V gene TRBV15; 9 bases line up with TRBD1. Germline V gene lookup returns CDR1 LNHNV and CDR2 YYDKDF (reference sequence). J was trimmed by 3 bases and V by 1 base; bases with no gene match: 5. This CDR3 contains 16 residues. CDR3 DNA sequence: TGTGCCACCAGCAGAGGCGGGACAGGGTTGACAGATACGCAGTATTTT. This translates into CATSRGGTGLTDTQYF.

The V call is TRBV19, the J call TRBJ2-3, with 9 bases matching TRBD1. CDR3 length: 14 amino acids. V shed 6 bases and J 2 bases; nucleotides not matched to a gene: 3. The germline CDR1 and CDR2 sequences are LNHDA and SQIVND (reference sequence). The CDR3: CASRRDRDTDTQYF. The CDR3 DNA is TGTGCCAGTAGAAGGGACAGGGACACAGATACGCAGTATTTT. The complete variable domain, with remaining parts taken from reference TRBV19 and TRBJ2-3, reads DGGITQSPKYLFRKEGQNVTLSCEQNLNHDAMYWYRQDPGQGLRLIYYSQIVNDFQKGDIAEGYSVSREKKESFPLTVTSAQKNPTAFYLCASRRDRDTDTQYFGPGTRLTVL.

The chain links TRBV10-3 to TRBJ2-1, with 10 bases lining up with TRBD2. This CDR3 is 15 amino acids long. Germline values: CDR1 ENHRY, CDR2 SYGVKD. V lost 8 bases and J lost 9; bases outside the gene matches: 13. The CDR3 loop reads CAIGRTSGATPEQFF. CDR3 bases: TGTGCCATCGGGAGAACTAGCGGGGCCACCCCTGAGCAGTTCTTC.

This rearrangement joins TRBV7-2 to TRBJ2-2; D is perhaps TRBD1 or TRBD2 (5 bases each). Germline V CDR1 and CDR2: SGHTA, FQGNSA. CDR3 size: 16 residues. V lost 6 bases and J 6 bases, leaving 20 bases between the germline ends. The CDR3 DNA reads TGTGCCAGCAGGGTTAAGGTGACCCGGGGCGCCGGGGAGCTGTTTTTT. Its translation: CASRVKVTRGAGELFF.

The rearrangement links TRBV19 to TRBJ2-1; perhaps D is TRBD1 or TRBD2 (5 bases each). This CDR3 contains 16 residues. Trimming pared 5 bases from V and 0 bases from J, leaving 14 bases between. Germline V gene data show CDR1 as LNHDA and CDR2 as SQIVND (reference sequence). CDR3 protein: CASSARDASSYNEQFF. CDR3 coding DNA: TGTGCCAGTAGTGCACGGGACGCCAGCTCCTACAATGAGCAGTTCTTC. The full variable domain, rest sourced from reference TRBV19 and TRBJ2-1, is DGGITQSPKYLFRKEGQNVTLSCEQNLNHDAMYWYRQDPGQGLRLIYYSQIVNDFQKGDIAEGYSVSREKKESFPLTVTSAQKNPTAFYLCASSARDASSYNEQFFGPGTRLTVL.